Only one count was recorded for the clone carrying this T cell receptor beta chain. The antigen is undetermined. V lost 6 bases and J lost 0; bases outside the gene matches: 2. Germline V lookup: CDR1 SNHLY, CDR2 FYNNEI. The CDR3 contains 15 residues. Each of the patients experienced relapse following autologous stem cell transplantation, and their brentuximab vedotin exposure differed. Produced via immunoSEQ multiplex PCR; TCRdb's table is partial and in-frame only. This sample carries about 28,000 clones, just under 80% of them seen once, and the ten largest clones take roughly 35%. This entry is derived from a study of PD-1 blockade in classical Hodgkin lymphoma. Study results and limitations: The drivers behind the repertoire differences, possibly disease activity or prior therapy, remain undefined. A significant rise in TCR diversity by C4D1 was seen for CD4+ but not CD8+ cells. Exclusion was applied to patients who started nivolumab under 1 year after ASCT. A reduction in baseline TCR diversity was reportedly seen in newly diagnosed patients relative to healthy donors.

The chain links TRBV2 to TRBJ2-3; 11 nucleotides match TRBD2. The sequencing used peripheral blood mononuclear cells (PBMCs), collected before the second cycle of nivolumab. This TCR was recovered from a human donor with classical Hodgkin lymphoma. The CDR3, as DNA: TGTGCCAGCAGCACTAGCGGGGGAAGCACAGATACGCAGTATTTT. It codes for CASSTSGGSTDTQYF.